Sequencing of this T cell receptor beta chain was carried out in a study of T cell responses to AZD1222 COVID-19 vaccine. Study-wide context: Second-dose groups at about 4 or about 12 weeks were pooled.

TCRdb keeps only in-frame clones here, not all; method: immunoSEQ multiplex PCR. The profile shows some 140,000 clones, around 90% of them singletons. Notes on this clone: What it binds is unknown.

General study results and limits: It should be noted that donors were predominantly white British and more often female, and clonal diversity was possibly underestimated. Regions left unmutated in variants are reportedly the target of nearly half of spike-specific TCRs. Two doses of AZD1222 preceded a rise in Spike-specific TCR breadth and depth.

V was pared by 11 bases and J by 4 bases, with 14 bases between. The CDR3 contains 12 residues. Germline values: CDR1 MNHEY, CDR2 SMNVEV (reference sequence). The chain is built from TRBV27 and TRBJ1-1; D gene unclear. The specimen comprised peripheral blood, sampled on day 0 of AZD1222 vaccination. The origin of this receptor is an adult in good health. The CDR3 sequence: CAGDTCPTEAFF. CDR3 DNA: TGTGCCGGCGACACATGCCCCACTGAAGCTTTCTTT.